Following are 31 T cell receptor beta chains from one sample sequenced in a study of shared clonotypes between healthy human individuals. Produced via immunoSEQ multiplex PCR; TCRdb's table is partial and in-frame only. The sample records over 1.5 million clones, nearly 99% being singletons. Source material: naive CD4+ T cells sorted from blood. Subset noted: CD45RA+ positively selected. The receptors were gathered from a man younger than 40 in good health.

The chain has TRBV5-1 and TRBJ2-7; a weak D match, TRBD2 (6 bases). Germline V gene sequence: CDR1 SGHRS, CDR2 YFSETQ. V was shortened by 0 bases and J by 7 bases, with 14 bases between the two germline ends. The CDR3 covers 14 residues. CDR3 region: CASSLEGGLGEQYF. The CDR3, as DNA: TGCGCCAGCAGCTTGGAGGGAGGTCTGGGAGAGCAGTACTTC.

The J gene is TRBJ1-2, the V gene TRBV5-1, with 9 bases lining up with TRBD1. V was clipped by 3 bases and J by 5 bases; unmatched bases: 8. The germline V gene encodes CDR1 SGHRS and CDR2 YFSETQ. There are 15 residues in the CDR3. CDR3 protein: CASSSTGTGRYGYTF. DNA for the CDR3: TGCGCCAGCAGCTCAACAGGGACAGGGCGTTATGGCTACACCTTC. The variable domain in full, completed from reference TRBV5-1 and TRBJ1-2, reads KAGVTQTPRYLIKTRGQQVTLSCSPISGHRSVSWYQQTPGQGLQFLFEYFSETQRNKGNFPGRFSGRQFSNSRSEMNVSTLELGDSALYLCASSSTGTGRYGYTFGSGTRLTVV.

CDR3 coding DNA: TGTGCCAGCAGCTCTCAAACAACGGGTGAGCAGTACTTC. Protein product: CASSSQTTGEQYF. The chain is built from TRBV7-2 and TRBJ2-7, with unresolved D. Germline V CDR1 and CDR2: SGHTA, FQGNSA. This CDR3 has 13 amino acids. V lost 4 bases and J lost 7, with 14 bases in between.

As DNA, the CDR3 is TGTGCCAGCAGTTTATTAGCTAGCGGGAGGGCAAAGTCGGAGTACTTC. It yields the protein CASSLLASGRAKSEYF. The rearrangement uses TRBV28 and TRBJ2-7, with 12 bases aligning to TRBD2. CDR1 is MDHEN and CDR2 is SYDVKM in the germline V gene. The CDR3 extends over 16 amino acids. With 1 base clipped from V and 11 bases from J, the junction kept 12 bases outside the gene matches.

The chain carries TRBV18 and TRBJ1-3; possibly TRBD1 for D (5 bases). The V end lost 5 bases, the J end lost 2 bases, and 13 bases lay between the germline ends. CDR3 length: 15 residues. In germline, CDR1 is KGHSH, CDR2 LQKENI. The DNA of the CDR3 is TGTGCCAGCTCAGAAGACAGACTTACTGGAAACACCATATATTTT. This encodes CASSEDRLTGNTIYF.

The rearrangement uses TRBV9 and TRBJ2-5; D is ambiguous. The CDR3 is 14 residues long. Germline CDR1 and CDR2: SGDLS and YYNGEE. Trimming removed 1 base at V and 0 bases at J, with 7 bases between. As DNA, the CDR3 is TGTGCCAGCAGCGTATCACGGGACCAAGAGACCCAGTACTTC. This encodes CASSVSRDQETQYF.

The chain carries TRBV5-5 and TRBJ2-3; TRBD1 matches 7 bases. This CDR3 is built from 17 residues. Germline assignment: CDR1 SGHKS and CDR2 YYEKEE (reference sequence). Trimming cost V 3 bases and J 0 bases; bases outside gene matches: 10. CDR3 bases: TGTGCCAGCAGCTCCAGACCCGGGACAGCGAGCACAGATACGCAGTATTTT. Its protein is CASSSRPGTASTDTQYF.

CDR3 DNA sequence: TGCAGCACCAGCTCGCTGGCTGAGACCCAGTACTTC. This codes for CSTSSLAETQYF. This chain uses TRBV29-1 with TRBJ2-5; no definite D call. The V gene lost 8 bases and the J gene lost 5 bases, with 15 bases spanning the gap. There are 12 residues in the CDR3. Germline CDR1 is SQVTM and CDR2 is ANQGSEA.

The V gene is TRBV10-3, the J gene TRBJ2-5; 9 nucleotides line up with TRBD2. Germline V gene sequence: CDR1 ENHRY, CDR2 SYGVKD. Losses at the gene ends were 10 bases for V and 4 bases for J; bases not matched to a gene: 13. The CDR3 loop spans 15 amino acids. CDR3 nucleotides: TGTGCCACCAAAGACTTTGCGGGAGGGGGAGAGACCCAGTACTTC. Its translation: CATKDFAGGGETQYF.

The chain uses TRBV7-2 and TRBJ2-3; TRBD2 aligns across 10 bases. This CDR3 has 17 residues. The ends lost 3 bases at V and 4 bases at J; junction bases unmatched: 10. CDR1 and CDR2 (germline): SGHTA, FQGNSA. The DNA for the CDR3 is TGTGCCAGCAGCTTGGAGACTAGCGGGTCTAAGGCAGATACGCAGTATTTT. Translated, it gives CASSLETSGSKADTQYF.

This sequence joins TRBV29-1 and TRBJ2-4; D is ambiguous. V lost 7 bases and J lost 0, with 10 bases in between. CDR1 SQVTM and CDR2 ANQGSEA come from the germline V gene. The CDR3 is 13 residues long. The CDR3: CSASPVAKNIQYF. The CDR3 DNA is TGCAGCGCCTCACCAGTAGCCAAAAACATTCAGTACTTC.

This chain connects TRBV30 to TRBJ2-7, with a tentative D call TRBD1 (6 bases). Germline lookup yields CDR1 GTSNPN and CDR2 SVGIG (reference sequence). V dropped 5 bases and J dropped 3 bases, with 17 bases sitting between them. This CDR3 spans 14 amino acids. CDR3 protein: CAWGKTRGYYEQYF. In DNA, the CDR3 is TGTGCCTGGGGTAAGACCAGGGGATACTACGAGCAGTACTTC. Based on the CDR3 plus reference TRBV30 and TRBJ2-7, the full variable domain is SQTIHQWPATLVQPVGSPLSLECTVEGTSNPNLYWYRQAAGRGLQLLFYSVGIGQISSEVPQNLSASRPQDRQFILSSKKLLLSDSGFYLCAWGKTRGYYEQYFGPGTRLTVT.

The sample holds one count of this clone. The chain has TRBV5-1 and TRBJ2-5, with D unresolved. Looked up from germline, CDR1 is SGHRS and CDR2 is YFSETQ. V was trimmed by 4 bases and J by 1 base, leaving 14 bases between them. This CDR3 spans 15 amino acids. The DNA for the CDR3 is TGCGCCAGCAGCCTGTCTGCTGTTCCCCAAGAGACCCAGTACTTC. Translated, it gives CASSLSAVPQETQYF.

The chain has TRBV4-2 and TRBJ1-2; D is unresolved. The CDR3 covers 13 residues. Trimming removed 3 bases from V and 5 bases from J, with 10 bases in between. Germline-derived CDR1 and CDR2 are LGHNA and YNFKEQ. The CDR3 region is CASSQETGYGYTF. Written as DNA, the CDR3 is TGTGCCAGCAGCCAGGAGACGGGTTATGGCTACACCTTC.

This clone appeared once. The chain carries TRBV7-8 and TRBJ1-2; maybe TRBD1 (5 bases). The V end lost 5 bases, the J end lost 2 bases, and 9 bases lay between the germline ends. Looked up from germline, CDR1 is SGHVS and CDR2 is FQNEAQ. The CDR3 extends over 13 amino acids. The CDR3 loop is CASSAGPNYGYTF. The CDR3 DNA follows: TGTGCCAGCAGCGCAGGGCCAAACTATGGCTACACCTTC.

This chain links TRBV4-3 with TRBJ2-5; D is ambiguous. This CDR3 is built from 13 residues. Germline V gives CDR1 LGHNA, CDR2 YSLEER. V was pared by 4 bases and J by 4 bases, with 10 bases between. For the CDR3, the DNA is TGCGCCAGCAGCCCTTCCCTTCTAGAGACCCAGTACTTC. Translating it yields CASSPSLLETQYF.

V usage is TRBV27 and J usage is TRBJ2-2; 9 bases line up with TRBD1. V lost 8 bases to trimming and J lost 1 base; unmatched junction nucleotides: 5. Looked up from germline, CDR1 is MNHEY and CDR2 is SMNVEV (reference sequence). This CDR3 is built from 15 residues. The CDR3 DNA sequence: TGTGCCAGCCGTGACAGGGGGTGGAACACCGGGGAGCTGTTTTTT. This codes for CASRDRGWNTGELFF.

J is TRBJ2-7 and V is TRBV10-3, with a tentative D call TRBD2 (6 bases). Germline V gene data show CDR1 as ENHRY and CDR2 as SYGVKD. This CDR3 contains 16 residues. Trimming cost V 2 bases and J 1 base, with 15 bases left between them. CDR3 loop: CAISERTLGGSYEQYF. The DNA of the CDR3 is TGTGCCATCAGTGAGAGGACACTCGGAGGGTCCTACGAGCAGTACTTC.

A note on this clone: Different DNA sequences within this sample yield the same CDR3. The V and J genes are TRBV28 and TRBJ1-5; TRBD1 is a possible D gene (5 bases). CDR3 length equals 16 residues. Germline CDR1 reads MDHEN; CDR2 reads SYDVKM. Trimming removed 1 base from V and 2 bases from J, with 12 bases in between. The CDR3 coding sequence is TGTGCCAGCAGTTTATCAGTAGGGGTAGGCAATCAGCCCCAGCATTTT. It encodes CASSLSVGVGNQPQHF. The whole variable domain, filled in from reference TRBV28 and TRBJ1-5, reads DVKVTQSSRYLVKRTGEKVFLECVQDMDHENMFWYRQDPGLGLRLIYFSYDVKMKEKGDIPEGYSVSREKKERFSLILESASTNQTSMYLCASSLSVGVGNQPQHFGDGTRLSIL.

This rearrangement joins TRBV21-1 to TRBJ2-1; the D call in the table, TRBD2, was not verified against the DNA. TRBV21-1 is shown as a pseudogene. The CDR3 is 16 residues long. CDR3 region: CASSNKREGGYNEQFF. The CDR3 DNA follows: TGTGCCAGCAGCAATAAGCGGGAGGGGGGCTACAATGAGCAGTTCTTC.

Concerning this clone itself: Other DNA sequences within the sample encode an identical CDR3. The chain employs TRBV28 and TRBJ1-2; no clear D. Trimming left V 6 bases short and J 4 bases short, with 6 bases between. CDR3 size: 11 residues. CDR1 and CDR2 (germline): MDHEN, SYDVKM. The CDR3 here is CASSFGYGYTF. For the CDR3, the DNA is TGTGCCAGCAGCTTCGGCTATGGCTACACCTTC.

The chain employs TRBV18 and TRBJ2-3; either TRBD1 or TRBD2 may fit D (6 bases each). The CDR3 loop spans 19 amino acids. V dropped 1 base and J dropped 0 bases, with 20 bases sitting between them. The germline V gene has CDR1 KGHSH and CDR2 LQKENI. This CDR3 is CASSPLSAGGVTSTDTQYF. For the CDR3, the DNA is TGTGCCAGCTCACCACTTTCCGCCGGGGGCGTGACTAGCACAGATACGCAGTATTTT.

This chain connects TRBV19 to TRBJ2-4; 12 positions match TRBD2. This CDR3 comprises 18 residues. Germline V CDR1 and CDR2: LNHDA, SQIVND (reference sequence). V dropped 5 bases and J dropped 0; count of bases not matched to a gene: 8. The CDR3 coding sequence is TGTGCCAGTAGTGCCCGGACTAGCGGGGTTGTAGCCAAAAACATTCAGTACTTC. Amino acids: CASSARTSGVVAKNIQYF.

This chain connects TRBV6-1 to TRBJ1-1; D might be TRBD1 (6 bases). Per germline, CDR1 MNHNS and CDR2 SASEGT. The V gene lost 10 bases and the J gene lost 7 bases, with 13 bases spanning the gap. The CDR3 sequence is 11 residues long. The CDR3 sequence: CATRGQFEAFF. The CDR3 DNA is TGTGCCACCAGAGGACAGTTTGAAGCTTTCTTT.

The chain is built from TRBV5-1 and TRBJ2-1; maybe TRBD1 (5 bases). Trimming took 4 bases from V and 4 from J, leaving 18 bases between them. CDR3 size: 16 residues. In germline, CDR1 is SGHRS, CDR2 YFSETQ. The CDR3 protein is CASSGGHPPRYNEQFF. CDR3 coding DNA: TGCGCCAGCAGCGGCGGACATCCTCCGCGATACAATGAGCAGTTCTTC. Supplemented by reference TRBV5-1 and TRBJ2-1, the full variable domain reads KAGVTQTPRYLIKTRGQQVTLSCSPISGHRSVSWYQQTPGQGLQFLFEYFSETQRNKGNFPGRFSGRQFSNSRSEMNVSTLELGDSALYLCASSGGHPPRYNEQFFGPGTRLTVL.

The V call is TRBV18, the J call TRBJ1-1; 7 nucleotides agree with TRBD1. Germline-derived CDR1 and CDR2 are KGHSH and LQKENI. V was clipped by 3 bases and J by 6 bases; unmatched bases: 13. The CDR3 totals 16 residues. The CDR3 loop is CASSPRPGARGSEAFF. The CDR3 bases are TGTGCCAGCTCACCTAGACCCGGGGCCAGGGGGTCTGAAGCTTTCTTT.

The CDR3 coding sequence is TGTGCCAGCAGCTTTCCGGGGCTCCAAGAGACCCAGTACTTC. This translates into CASSFPGLQETQYF. The chain joins TRBV7-9 to TRBJ2-5; either TRBD1 or TRBD2 may fit D (5 bases each). Trimming shortened V by 3 bases and J by 1 base, and 9 bases separated the two germline ends. Germline V gives CDR1 SEHNR, CDR2 FQNEAQ (reference sequence). The CDR3 covers 14 residues.

This clone showed up just once. V is TRBV7-8 and J is TRBJ2-1; D is uncertain. The V end lost 5 bases, the J end lost 0 bases, and 17 bases lay between the germline ends. CDR3 length: 17 residues. The germline gives CDR1 SGHVS, CDR2 FQNEAQ. DNA of the CDR3: TGTGCCAGCAGCCTATCCCATGGTTGGAGCTCCTACAATGAGCAGTTCTTC. It is translated as CASSLSHGWSSYNEQFF.

The chain's CDR3 is CSLARVEPTDTQYF. For the CDR3, the DNA is TGCAGCCTTGCGAGGGTAGAGCCCACAGATACGCAGTATTTT. This chain connects TRBV29-1 to TRBJ2-3, with D perhaps matching TRBD2 (5 bases). V dropped 8 bases and J dropped 2 bases, with 17 bases sitting between them. This CDR3 has 14 residues. Per the germline V gene, CDR1 is SQVTM and CDR2 is ANQGSEA.

This clone was observed a single time. This chain connects TRBV11-2 to TRBJ1-1; a possible D gene is TRBD1 (6 bases). This CDR3 has 18 residues. Germline V gene sequence: CDR1 SGHAT, CDR2 FQNNGV. Trimming removed 1 base at V and 4 bases at J, with 22 bases between. The DNA of the CDR3 is TGTGCCAGCAGCTTAGGGGCCGGGGCAGGGGTCTCGAGCACTGAAGCTTTCTTT. This codes for CASSLGAGAGVSSTEAFF.

To note about this clone: The same CDR3 also results from other DNA sequences found in this sample. The rearrangement joins TRBV5-5 to TRBJ2-7; D not resolved. The CDR3 extends over 11 amino acids. V was pared by 3 bases and J by 1 base, with 2 bases between. Germline V CDR1 and CDR2: SGHKS, YYEKEE (reference sequence). In DNA form, the CDR3 reads TGTGCCAGCAGCTATTCCTACGAGCAGTACTTC. It translates to CASSYSYEQYF. Full variable domain (rest looked up from reference TRBV5-5 and TRBJ2-7): DAGVTQSPTHLIKTRGQQVTLRCSPISGHKSVSWYQQVLGQGPQFIFQYYEKEERGRGNFPDRFSARQFPNYSSELNVNALLLGDSALYLCASSYSYEQYFGPGTRLTVT.